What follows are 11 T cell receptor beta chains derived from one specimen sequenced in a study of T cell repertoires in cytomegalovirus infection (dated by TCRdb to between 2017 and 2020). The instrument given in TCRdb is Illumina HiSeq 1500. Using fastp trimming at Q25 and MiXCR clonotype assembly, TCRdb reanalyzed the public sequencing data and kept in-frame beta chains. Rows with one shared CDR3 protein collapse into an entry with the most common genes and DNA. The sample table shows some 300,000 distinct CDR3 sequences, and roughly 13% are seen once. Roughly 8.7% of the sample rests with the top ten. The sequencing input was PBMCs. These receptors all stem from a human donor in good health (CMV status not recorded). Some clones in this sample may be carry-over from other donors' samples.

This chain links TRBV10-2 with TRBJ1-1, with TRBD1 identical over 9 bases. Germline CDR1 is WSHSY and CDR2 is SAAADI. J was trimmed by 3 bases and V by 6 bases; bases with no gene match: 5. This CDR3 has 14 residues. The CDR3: CASSWTGADTEAFF. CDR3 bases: TGCGCCAGCAGCTGGACAGGGGCGGACACTGAAGCTTTCTTT.

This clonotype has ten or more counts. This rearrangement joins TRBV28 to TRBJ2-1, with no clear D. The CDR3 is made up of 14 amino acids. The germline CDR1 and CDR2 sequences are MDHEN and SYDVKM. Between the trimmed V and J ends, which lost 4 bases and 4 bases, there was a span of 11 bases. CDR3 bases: TGTGCCAGCAGTTCGGGCAGTTATTACAATGAGCAGTTCTTC. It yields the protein CASSSGSYYNEQFF.

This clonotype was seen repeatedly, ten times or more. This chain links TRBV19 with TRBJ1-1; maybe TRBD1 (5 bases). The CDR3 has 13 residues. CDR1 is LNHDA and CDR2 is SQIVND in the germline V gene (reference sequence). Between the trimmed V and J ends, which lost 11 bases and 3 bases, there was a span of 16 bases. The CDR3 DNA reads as TGTGCCGCCCGGCCGGGGGTGCACACTGAAGCTTTCTTT. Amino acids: CAARPGVHTEAFF.

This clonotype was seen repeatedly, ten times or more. CDR3 sequence: CASSQARQYV. The CDR3 nucleotides read TGCGCCAGCAGCCAAGCCCGGCAGTACGTC. The chain links TRBV4-3 to TRBJ2-7; D gene ambiguous. The germline CDR1 and CDR2 sequences are LGHNA and YSLEER. The CDR3 runs to 10 residues. The V end was cut by 1 base, the J end by 9 bases, with 4 bases between.

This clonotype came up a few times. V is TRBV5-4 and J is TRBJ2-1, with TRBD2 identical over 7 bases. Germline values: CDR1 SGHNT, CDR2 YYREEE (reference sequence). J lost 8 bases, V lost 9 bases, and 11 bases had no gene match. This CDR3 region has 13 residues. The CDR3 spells CAIATSARHEQFF. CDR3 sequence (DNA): TGTGCCATCGCTACTAGCGCCAGGCATGAGCAGTTCTTC.

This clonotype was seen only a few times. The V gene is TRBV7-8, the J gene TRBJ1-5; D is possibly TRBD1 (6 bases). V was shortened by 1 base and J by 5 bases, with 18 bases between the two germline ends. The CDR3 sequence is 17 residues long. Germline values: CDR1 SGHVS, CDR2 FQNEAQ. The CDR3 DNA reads TGTGCCAGCAGCTTAGAGGGAACCAGGGGATGGGATCAGCCCCAGCATTTT. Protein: CASSLEGTRGWDQPQHF.

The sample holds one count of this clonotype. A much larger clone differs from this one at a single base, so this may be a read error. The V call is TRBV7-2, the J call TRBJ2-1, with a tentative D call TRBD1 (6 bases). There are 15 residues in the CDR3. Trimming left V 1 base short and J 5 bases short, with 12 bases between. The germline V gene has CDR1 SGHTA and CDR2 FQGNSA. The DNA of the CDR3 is TGTGCCAGCAGCTTAGACAAGGGGGTCCACAATGAGCAGTTCTTC. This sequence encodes CASSLDKGVHNEQFF.

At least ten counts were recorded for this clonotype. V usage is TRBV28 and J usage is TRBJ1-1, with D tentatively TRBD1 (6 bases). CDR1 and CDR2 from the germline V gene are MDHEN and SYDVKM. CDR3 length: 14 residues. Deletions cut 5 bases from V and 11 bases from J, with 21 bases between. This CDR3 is CASSLPYGGPVAFF. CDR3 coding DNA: TGTGCCAGCAGTCTCCCTTACGGGGGGCCGGTGGCTTTCTTT. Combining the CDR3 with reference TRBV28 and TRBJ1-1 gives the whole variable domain DVKVTQSSRYLVKRTGEKVFLECVQDMDHENMFWYRQDPGLGLRLIYFSYDVKMKEKGDIPEGYSVSREKKERFSLILESASTNQTSMYLCASSLPYGGPVAFFGQGTRLTVV.

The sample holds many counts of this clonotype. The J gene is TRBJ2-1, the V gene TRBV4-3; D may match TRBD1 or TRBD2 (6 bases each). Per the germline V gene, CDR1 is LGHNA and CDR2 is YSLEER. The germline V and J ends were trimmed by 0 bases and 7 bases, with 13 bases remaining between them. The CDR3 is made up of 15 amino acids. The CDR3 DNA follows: TGCGCCAGCAGCCAAGATCCGCTAGGGGGGAATGAGCAGTTCTTC. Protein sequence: CASSQDPLGGNEQFF.

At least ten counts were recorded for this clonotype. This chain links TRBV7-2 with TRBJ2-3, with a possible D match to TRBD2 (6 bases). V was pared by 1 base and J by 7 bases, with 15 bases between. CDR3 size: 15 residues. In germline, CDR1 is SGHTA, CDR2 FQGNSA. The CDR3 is CASSLGAGPGNTQYF. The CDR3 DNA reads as TGTGCCAGCAGCTTAGGAGCGGGTCCCGGAAATACGCAGTATTTT.

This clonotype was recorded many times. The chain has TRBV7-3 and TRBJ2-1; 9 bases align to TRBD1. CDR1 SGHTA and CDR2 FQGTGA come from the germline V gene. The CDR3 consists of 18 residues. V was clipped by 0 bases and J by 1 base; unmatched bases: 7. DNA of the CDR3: TGTGCCAGCAGCTTAACGGGGAGGGGACAGGGATCCTACAATGAGCAGTTCTTC. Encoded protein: CASSLTGRGQGSYNEQFF.